Listed below are T cell receptor beta chains from one sample, sequenced in a study of blood T cell repertoires in COVID-19. Using immunoSEQ multiplex PCR, the repertoire was profiled, and TCRdb retains in-frame clones only, with some absent. The sample includes 200,000 to 300,000 clones, over 70% of them seen just once. The sample was peripheral blood. These receptors were obtained from a woman older than 75 with acute or convalescent COVID-19. Each CDR3 is given with its conserved first and last residue. A D gene is named only where the DNA matches it firmly. The size entry is marked missing in some rows and otherwise reads once, few, many or a size class.

D: TRBD1
J: TRBJ2-2
V: TRBV27
size: NA
CDR3: CASKAGTGGSTGELFF
DNA: TGTGCCAGCAAGGCCGGGACAGGGGGCTCCACCGGGGAGCTGTTTTTT

D: TRBD1
J: TRBJ2-7
V: TRBV10-3
size: NA
CDR3: CAISGQGGYEQYF
DNA: TGTGCCATCAGTGGACAGGGGGGCTACGAGCAGTACTTC

D: NA
J: TRBJ1-6
V: TRBV14
size: once
CDR3: CASSWTAFGIHF
DNA: TGTGCCAGCAGCTGGACTGCGTTCGGGATCCACTTT

D: TRBD1
J: TRBJ2-1
V: TRBV19
size: NA
CDR3: CASSVDRVFNEQFF
DNA: TGTGCCAGTAGTGTCGACAGGGTGTTCAATGAGCAGTTCTTC

D: TRBD2
J: TRBJ2-2
V: TRBV2
size: NA
CDR3: CASKLLAGDTGELFF
DNA: TGTGCCAGCAAATTACTAGCGGGGGACACCGGGGAGCTGTTTTTT

D: NA
J: TRBJ1-4
V: TRBV5-1
size: NA
CDR3: CASSLGVMSEKLFF
DNA: TGCGCCAGCAGTCTCGGGGTCATGAGTGAAAAACTGTTTTTT

D: NA
J: TRBJ2-3
V: TRBV2
size: NA
CDR3: CASTEHQGVVSTDTQYF
DNA: TGTGCCAGCACCGAGCATCAGGGCGTGGTCAGCACAGATACGCAGTATTTT

D: NA
J: TRBJ1-5
V: TRBV4-2
size: NA
CDR3: CASSQVGTDQPQHF
DNA: TGTGCCAGCAGCCAAGTGGGCACTGATCAGCCCCAGCATTTT

D: NA
J: TRBJ1-5
V: TRBV12-3/TRBV12-4
size: NA
CDR3: CASSLSGNQPQHF
DNA: TGTGCCAGCAGTTTATCAGGTAATCAGCCCCAGCATTTT

D: TRBD2
J: TRBJ2-7
V: TRBV29-1
size: NA
CDR3: CSVRSGSGYEQYF
DNA: TGCAGCGTTCGTAGCGGGAGTGGGTACGAGCAGTACTTC

D: NA
J: TRBJ1-1
V: TRBV3-1/TRBV3-2
size: NA
CDR3: CASSQGTANTEAFF
DNA: TGTGCCAGCAGCCAAGGAACAGCTAACACTGAAGCTTTCTTT

D: NA
J: TRBJ1-1
V: TRBV6-5
size: NA
CDR3: CASSYYLEKTEAFF
DNA: TGTGCCAGCAGTTATTATCTTGAGAAAACTGAAGCTTTCTTT

D: NA
J: TRBJ1-2
V: TRBV12-3/TRBV12-4
size: NA
CDR3: CASSSPGYGYTF
DNA: TGTGCCAGCAGTTCCCCAGGGTACGGCTACACCTTC

D: NA
J: TRBJ1-2
V: TRBV9
size: NA
CDR3: CASSVGVQLGGYTF
DNA: TGTGCCAGCAGCGTAGGAGTACAGCTCGGTGGCTACACCTTC

D: TRBD2
J: TRBJ2-4
V: TRBV7-6
size: once
CDR3: CASSLGLAGDLAKNIQYF
DNA: TGTGCCAGCAGCTTAGGACTAGCGGGGGACCTAGCCAAAAACATTCAGTACTTC

D: NA
J: TRBJ1-4
V: TRBV19
size: NA
CDR3: CASSPGEKLFF
DNA: TGTGCCAGTAGTCCGGGGGAAAAACTGTTTTTT

D: NA
J: TRBJ2-1
V: TRBV2
size: NA
CDR3: CASRQMAGIDYNEQFF
DNA: TGTGCCAGCAGGCAGATGGCAGGGATTGACTACAATGAGCAGTTCTTC

D: NA
J: TRBJ2-4
V: TRBV7-9
size: few
CDR3: CASSLAQAKNIQYF
DNA: TGTGCCAGCAGCTTGGCACAAGCGAAAAACATTCAGTACTTC

D: TRBD2
J: TRBJ2-1
V: TRBV10-3
size: NA
CDR3: CAISESRPKAGGDNEQFF
DNA: TGTGCCATCAGTGAGTCTCGGCCCAAAGCGGGGGGGGACAATGAGCAGTTCTTC

D: TRBD1
J: TRBJ1-1
V: TRBV19
size: NA
CDR3: CASSINTGTGGGYTEAFF
DNA: TGTGCCAGTAGTATAAATACCGGGACAGGGGGCGGATACACTGAAGCTTTCTTT

D: NA
J: TRBJ1-2
V: TRBV4-1
size: NA
CDR3: CASSQVVGAGNYGYTF
DNA: TGCGCCAGCAGCCAAGTGGTAGGGGCCGGAAACTATGGCTACACCTTC

D: NA
J: TRBJ1-3
V: TRBV9
size: NA
CDR3: CASSVQGEASGNTIYF
DNA: TGTGCCAGCAGCGTTCAGGGTGAGGCCTCTGGAAACACCATATATTTT

D: TRBD2
J: TRBJ2-2
V: TRBV9
size: NA
CDR3: CASSASTSGLTGELFF
DNA: TGTGCCAGCAGCGCATCGACTAGCGGCCTCACCGGGGAGCTGTTTTTT

D: NA
J: TRBJ2-2
V: TRBV3-1/TRBV3-2
size: once
CDR3: CASSQAGVGLSGGELFF
DNA: TGTGCCAGCAGCCAAGCAGGGGTAGGACTCAGCGGCGGGGAGCTGTTTTTT

D: TRBD1
J: TRBJ1-6
V: TRBV2
size: NA
CDR3: CASSEEGQGNSPLHF
DNA: TGTGCCAGCAGTGAAGAAGGACAGGGTAATTCACCCCTCCACTTT

D: TRBD1
J: TRBJ2-7
V: TRBV5-1
size: NA
CDR3: CASRPRTGDEQYF
DNA: TGCGCCAGCAGACCTCGGACAGGCGACGAGCAGTACTTC

D: TRBD1
J: TRBJ1-1
V: TRBV25-1
size: once
CDR3: CARGTGGPSDTEAFF
DNA: TGTGCCAGGGGGACAGGGGGTCCCTCGGACACTGAAGCTTTCTTT

D: TRBD1
J: TRBJ1-1
V: TRBV6-1
size: NA
CDR3: CASSEGTGAGAFF
DNA: TGTGCCAGCAGTGAAGGGACAGGGGCTGGTGCTTTCTTT

D: TRBD2
J: TRBJ2-1
V: TRBV5-3
size: NA
CDR3: CARSLSPAGGGNEQFF
DNA: TGTGCCAGAAGCTTGTCCCCAGCGGGGGGTGGCAATGAGCAGTTCTTC

D: NA
J: TRBJ2-2
V: TRBV10-3
size: NA
CDR3: CAISEVRTANTGELFF
DNA: TGTGCCATCAGTGAAGTTCGGACAGCGAACACCGGGGAGCTGTTTTTT